A selection of T cell receptor beta chains follows, all from one sample in a study of Ad26.COV2.S vaccination and SARS-CoV-2 variants. Clones were sequenced by immunoSEQ multiplex PCR, and TCRdb holds only the in-frame ones, with some missing. The table lists about 240,000 clones, more than 75% of them singletons. This specimen consisted of peripheral blood, obtained in a trial of Ad26.COV2.S vaccine versus placebo. The source of these receptors is a person between 18 and 65 years old who received the Ad26.COV2.S COVID-19 vaccine or a placebo. Both conserved end residues are part of each CDR3. Fields, in order: clone size, V gene, D gene, J gene, CDR3 DNA, CDR3 protein. A D gene is named only where the DNA matches it firmly. Rows may omit the clone size; those that give it use once, few, many or a size class.

.	TRBV5-1	.	TRBJ1-3	TGCGCCAGCAGCTTGTCAGGGTACGGAAACACCATATATTTT	CASSLSGYGNTIYF
.	TRBV7-2	.	TRBJ2-3	TGTGCCAGCAGCCCCTGGGGGGGGGCCACAGATACGCAGTATTTT	CASSPWGGATDTQYF
once	TRBV27	TRBD1	TRBJ2-5	TGTGCCAGCAGTTTAGGACAGGGGATTAAAGAGACCCAGTACTTC	CASSLGQGIKETQYF
.	TRBV28	TRBD1	TRBJ1-2	TGTGCCAGCAGTTTGCCCGGGACAGGGACCTACTTGTATGGCTACACCTTC	CASSLPGTGTYLYGYTF
.	TRBV6-5	TRBD1	TRBJ2-2	TGTGCCAGCACCGAGGGGACAGGGGGCCCCGGGGAGCTGTTTTTT	CASTEGTGGPGELFF
.	TRBV11-2	TRBD1	TRBJ1-2	TGTGCCAGCAGCTCCCCTGACAGGGACTATGGCTACACCTTC	CASSSPDRDYGYTF
.	TRBV2	.	TRBJ1-4	TGTGCCACCAGGGGCGGATCTAATGAAAAACTGTTTTTT	CATRGGSNEKLFF
.	TRBV30	TRBD1	TRBJ2-5	TGTGCCTGGAGTCCCGGACAGGGGGCGCGAGAGACCCAGTACTTC	CAWSPGQGARETQYF
.	TRBV7-9	.	TRBJ1-2	TGTGCCAGCAGCAGGGGATATGGCTACACCTTC	CASSRGYGYTF
once	TRBV30	.	TRBJ1-2	TGTGCCTGGAGTGTGAGGGGGGCGCGAAAGGGCTACACCTTC	CAWSVRGARKGYTF
.	TRBV6-5	.	TRBJ1-1	TGTGCCAGCAGTTACCAGGAGCGCACTGAAGCTTTCTTT	CASSYQERTEAFF
.	TRBV30	TRBD1	TRBJ1-1	TGTGCCTGGAGTGGGGGGACAGTGGAGACTGAAGCTTTCTTT	CAWSGGTVETEAFF
.	TRBV2	.	TRBJ2-5	TGTGCCAGCAGTGAAGAGAGAGCAATTACGGGGGCCCAGTACTTC	CASSEERAITGAQYF
.	TRBV5-1	TRBD1	TRBJ1-1	TGCGCCAGCAGCCCTTTAAGGGGACAGGGGGACGGTGAAGCTTTCTTT	CASSPLRGQGDGEAFF
.	TRBV7-8	.	TRBJ1-4	TGTGCCAGCAGCTTCTGGTCAACTAATGAAAAACTGTTTTTT	CASSFWSTNEKLFF
.	TRBV5-1	.	TRBJ2-5	TGCGCCAGCAGAAAGGGCTCAGAGACCCAGTACTTC	CASRKGSETQYF
.	TRBV6-4	TRBD2	TRBJ2-1	TGTGCCAGCAGTCCCGGGACTAGCGCCAGCTCCTACAATGAGCAGTTCTTC	CASSPGTSASSYNEQFF
.	TRBV6-2/TRBV6-3	TRBD2	TRBJ2-7	TGTGCCAGCAGTTCCCGGACTAGCGGGGGTTACACCTACGAGCAGTACTTC	CASSSRTSGGYTYEQYF
.	TRBV19	.	TRBJ1-5	TGTGCCAGTAGGGGGGGGGTCGGGAATCAGCCCCAGCATTTT	CASRGGVGNQPQHF
.	TRBV4-2	.	TRBJ1-1	TGTGCCAGCAGCCAAGCTACAGGGATGAACACTGAAGCTTTCTTT	CASSQATGMNTEAFF
.	TRBV3-1/TRBV3-2	.	TRBJ1-1	TGTGCCAGCAGCCCTTTTAGGAAGAACACTGAAGCTTTCTTT	CASSPFRKNTEAFF
.	TRBV4-3	.	TRBJ1-1	TGCGCCAGCAGCCAAGAGATATTTAAACACAAGGATAACACTGAAGCTTTCTTT	CASSQEIFKHKDNTEAFF
.	TRBV5-1	TRBD2	TRBJ2-5	TGCGCCAGCAGCACCGCTAGCGGGGTGAGAGAGACCCAGTACTTC	CASSTASGVRETQYF
.	TRBV4-1	.	TRBJ2-2	TGCGCCAGCAGCCAGACGACCGTCGGGGAGCTGTTTTTT	CASSQTTVGELFF
few	TRBV19	.	TRBJ1-5	TGTGCCAGTAGTATCTCGGGATATAGCAATCAGCCCCAGCATTTT	CASSISGYSNQPQHF
.	TRBV12-5	TRBD1	TRBJ1-2	TGTGCTAGTGGTTTGTCGACAGGGCCACTCTATGGCTACACCTTC	CASGLSTGPLYGYTF
.	TRBV7-3	.	TRBJ2-5	TGTGCCAGCAGCTCTACAGGACCCCAAGAGACCCAGTACTTC	CASSSTGPQETQYF
.	TRBV7-2	.	TRBJ1-2	TGTGCCAGCAGCCCCCCGACAGGATGGGGCTACACCTTC	CASSPPTGWGYTF